Listed below are T cell receptor beta chains from one sample, sequenced in a study of identical twins. One entry per CDR3 protein, called by TCRdb with MiXCR from the 5' RACE reads. The sample lists around 230,000 distinct CDR3 sequences; 6.5% were seen once. The same specimen was also included in a second study, on T cells expressing NK-cell markers.

Material: CD8+ T cells sorted from blood. Source of these receptors: a woman aged 18 to 35 in good health. Both conserved end residues are part of each CDR3. The order of the fields is D gene, J gene, clone size, CDR3 length, V gene, CDR3 protein, CDR3 DNA. The D gene is left open where the match is weak. Only part of the rows carry a size: once, few, many, or a class if the clone is expanded.

>-|TRBJ2-1|-|15|TRBV6-1
CASNSRGDSYNEQFF
TGTGCCAGCAACTCGCGGGGAGACTCCTACAATGAGCAGTTCTTC
>-|TRBJ2-1|-|17|TRBV7-3
CASSLYNDGEHYNEQFF
TGTGCCAGCAGCTTATATAACGACGGGGAACACTACAATGAGCAGTTCTTC
>-|TRBJ2-1|many|12|TRBV2
CASGGWLDEQFF
TGTGCCAGCGGGGGGTGGCTGGATGAGCAGTTCTTC
>-|TRBJ1-2|few|13|TRBV12-3/TRBV12-4
CASSLYIGNGYTF
TGTGCCAGCAGTTTGTACATAGGGAATGGCTACACCTTC
>TRBD1|TRBJ1-2|many|13|TRBV6-5
CASSSGTGNGYTF
TGTGCCAGCAGTTCCGGGACAGGGAATGGCTACACCTTC
>TRBD2|TRBJ2-2|few|16|TRBV11-2
CASSPHSGGAVLELFF
TGTGCCAGCAGCCCACATAGCGGGGGGGCCGTACTGGAGCTGTTTTTT
>TRBD2|TRBJ2-7|-|13|TRBV5-6
CASSPGRTREQYF
TGTGCCAGCAGCCCGGGGCGGACTAGGGAGCAGTACTTC
>TRBD2|TRBJ2-7|-|15|TRBV3-1
CASSQFSGSGYLQYF
TGTGCCAGCAGCCAGTTTAGCGGGAGCGGGTACCTGCAGTACTTC
>-|TRBJ2-7|-|12|TRBV20-1
CSASLGSYEQYF
TGCAGTGCTAGCTTGGGCTCCTACGAGCAGTACTTC
>TRBD2|TRBJ2-3|-|16|TRBV9
CASSVGLAGRADTQYF
TGTGCCAGCAGCGTAGGCCTAGCGGGGAGGGCAGATACGCAGTATTTT
>-|TRBJ1-2|few|14|TRBV25-1
CASSELSGGYGYTF
TGTGCCAGCAGTGAATTGAGTGGTGGATATGGCTACACCTTC
>-|TRBJ2-7|-|14|TRBV5-1
CASSLEQPYYEQYF
TGCGCCAGCAGCTTGGAGCAGCCCTATTACGAGCAGTACTTC
>TRBD1|TRBJ1-5|-|15|TRBV19
CASSPTGGAGQPQHF
TGTGCCAGTAGCCCAACAGGGGGCGCGGGGCAGCCCCAGCATTTT
>TRBD1|TRBJ1-5|-|12|TRBV27
CASKTGGQPQHF
TGTGCCAGCAAGACAGGGGGCCAGCCCCAGCATTTT
>TRBD2|TRBJ2-3|few|17|TRBV7-9
CASTLLAGGPSTDTQYF
TGTGCCAGCACCCTCTTAGCGGGAGGGCCAAGTACAGATACGCAGTATTTT
>-|TRBJ2-3|-|17|TRBV6-2/TRBV6-3
CASSYSAFHQCTDTQYF
TGTGCCAGCAGTTACTCGGCTTTTCACCAATGCACAGATACGCAGTATTTT
>-|TRBJ1-5|few|15|TRBV27
CASSPRAPGGQPQHF
TGTGCCAGCAGCCCCCGAGCCCCCGGGGGACAGCCCCAGCATTTT
>-|TRBJ2-5|few|13|TRBV2
CANRPGVRETQYF
TGTGCCAACAGGCCAGGGGTTCGAGAGACCCAGTACTTC
>TRBD2|TRBJ2-3|few|19|TRBV12-3/TRBV12-4
CASSFSLAGAGGSTDTQYF
TGTGCCAGCAGTTTTTCGCTAGCGGGGGCCGGGGGGAGCACAGATACGCAGTATTTT
>TRBD1|TRBJ1-5|many|17|TRBV6-5
CASSLSSGQGSNQPQHF
TGTGCCAGCAGTTTGTCGTCAGGACAGGGTAGCAATCAGCCCCAGCATTTT
>TRBD1|TRBJ1-1|few|14|TRBV5-1
CASSLANRGTEAFF
TGCGCCAGCAGCTTGGCGAACAGGGGAACTGAAGCTTTCTTT
>-|TRBJ1-2|many|11|TRBV6-6
CASILGGGYTF
TGTGCCAGCATCTTGGGGGGCGGCTACACCTTC
>-|TRBJ2-7|few|17|TRBV7-9
CASSSGTGADRPYEQYF
TGTGCCAGCAGCTCCGGGACCGGGGCAGACCGACCCTACGAGCAGTACTTC
>TRBD2|TRBJ2-5|many|16|TRBV12-3/TRBV12-4
CASSLEGSGPPETQYF
TGTGCCAGCAGTTTAGAGGGTAGCGGGCCCCCCGAGACCCAGTACTTC
>-|TRBJ2-7|few|15|TRBV7-2
CASSLDVLISYEQYF
TGTGCCAGCAGCTTAGATGTGTTAATCAGCTACGAGCAGTACTTC
>-|TRBJ2-7|few|13|TRBV3-1
CASRARWDYEQYF
TGTGCCAGCCGGGCCAGGTGGGATTACGAGCAGTACTTC
>-|TRBJ2-7|once|13|TRBV7-9
CASSLLPGYEQYF
TGTGCCAGCAGCTTACTTCCGGGCTACGAGCAGTACTTC
>-|TRBJ2-7|many|15|TRBV27
CASSFVAASSYEQYF
TGTGCCAGCAGTTTTGTGGCCGCCAGCTCCTACGAGCAGTACTTC
>TRBD1|TRBJ1-2|many|14|TRBV2
CASSEGQGDGGYTF
TGTGCCAGCAGCGAGGGACAGGGAGATGGGGGCTACACCTTC
>-|TRBJ2-7|many|12|TRBV12-3/TRBV12-4
CASSFGTDEQYF
TGTGCCAGCAGTTTCGGCACAGACGAGCAGTACTTC
>-|TRBJ2-3|many|16|TRBV3-1
CASSQEKLARQDTQYF
TGTGCCAGCAGCCAAGAGAAACTAGCAAGACAGGATACGCAGTATTTT
>TRBD2|TRBJ2-7|-|15|TRBV25-1
CASQPSGGLSYEQYF
TGTGCCAGTCAACCTAGCGGGGGGCTCTCCTACGAGCAGTACTTC
>TRBD2|TRBJ2-2|few|15|TRBV12-3/TRBV12-4
CASIASGGPTGELFF
TGTGCCAGCATTGCTAGCGGGGGCCCCACCGGGGAGCTGTTTTTT
>TRBD1|TRBJ1-2|few|15|TRBV7-2
CASSTPQGMSNGYTF
TGTGCCAGCAGCACCCCACAGGGGATGAGTAATGGCTACACCTTC
>TRBD2|TRBJ2-1|many|13|TRBV12-3/TRBV12-4
CASSPGTRYEQFF
TGTGCCAGCAGTCCGGGGACTAGATATGAGCAGTTCTTC
>TRBD1|TRBJ1-1|many|15|TRBV4-3
CASSQDQGAKAEAFF
TGCGCCAGCAGCCAAGATCAGGGGGCGAAGGCTGAAGCTTTCTTT
>-|TRBJ2-5|few|13|TRBV12-3/TRBV12-4
CASILTGGETQYF
TGTGCCAGCATTTTAACAGGAGGGGAGACCCAGTACTTC
>-|TRBJ2-3|-|15|TRBV9
CASSPGGRAVDTQYF
TGTGCCAGCAGCCCCGGGGGGCGGGCGGTAGATACGCAGTATTTT
>-|TRBJ2-3|-|16|TRBV27
CASSFLGPQFTDTQYF
TGTGCCAGCAGTTTTTTGGGCCCCCAGTTCACAGATACGCAGTATTTT
>TRBD1|TRBJ1-1|many|16|TRBV5-1
CASSFIAGGSGTEAFF
TGCGCCAGCAGCTTTATAGCAGGGGGCTCGGGCACTGAAGCTTTCTTT
>TRBD2|TRBJ2-7|few|18|TRBV20-1
CSASGRSGNGRVNYEQYF
TGCAGTGCTAGCGGTAGGAGCGGGAACGGAAGAGTAAACTACGAGCAGTACTTC
>-|TRBJ2-7|few|11|TRBV30
CAWSTGVEQYF
TGTGCCTGGAGCACCGGGGTCGAGCAGTACTTC
>-|TRBJ2-1|many|13|TRBV28
CASSLRGTHEQFF
TGTGCCAGCAGTTTAAGAGGGACTCATGAGCAGTTCTTC
>TRBD2|TRBJ2-3|-|14|TRBV13
CASKTSGGFGTQYF
TGTGCCAGCAAAACTAGCGGGGGGTTTGGTACGCAGTATTTT
>-|TRBJ1-1|few|12|TRBV5-5
CATSPWGTEAFF
TGTGCCACCTCGCCGTGGGGCACTGAAGCTTTCTTT
>-|TRBJ1-1|-|11|TRBV5-1
CASSLEGPAFF
TGCGCCAGCAGCTTAGAGGGACCAGCTTTCTTT
>-|TRBJ1-1|-|14|TRBV6-2/TRBV6-3
CASNLQGGLGEAFF
TGTGCCAGCAATCTACAGGGCGGCTTAGGTGAAGCTTTCTTT
>TRBD1|TRBJ1-2|few|18|TRBV9
CASSLDLSPDRINYGYTF
TGTGCCAGCAGCCTGGATCTATCCCCGGACAGGATTAACTATGGCTACACCTTC